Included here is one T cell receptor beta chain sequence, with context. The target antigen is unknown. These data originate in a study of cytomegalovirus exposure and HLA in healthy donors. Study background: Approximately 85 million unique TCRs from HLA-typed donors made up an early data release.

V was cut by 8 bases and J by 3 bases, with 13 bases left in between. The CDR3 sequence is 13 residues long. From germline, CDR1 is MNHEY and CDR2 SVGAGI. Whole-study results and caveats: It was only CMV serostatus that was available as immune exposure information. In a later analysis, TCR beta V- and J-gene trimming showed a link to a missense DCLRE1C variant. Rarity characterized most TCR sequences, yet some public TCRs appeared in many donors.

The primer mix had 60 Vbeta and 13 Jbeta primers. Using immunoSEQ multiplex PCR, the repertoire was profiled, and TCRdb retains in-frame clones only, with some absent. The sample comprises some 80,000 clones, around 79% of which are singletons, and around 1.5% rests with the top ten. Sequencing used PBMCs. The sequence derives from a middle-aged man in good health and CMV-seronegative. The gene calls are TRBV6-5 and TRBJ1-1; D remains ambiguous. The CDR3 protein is CASLGVSHTEAFF. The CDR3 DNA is TGTGCCAGCCTTGGAGTCTCCCACACTGAAGCTTTCTTT.